The 17 T cell receptor beta chains in this list originate from one sample, sequenced in a study of shared T cell receptors in the human thymus. Assay used: immunoSEQ multiplex PCR; TCRdb lists only in-frame clones, some missing. Of about 380,000 clones in the sample, roughly 94% were seen once. The sample consisted of thymocytes. These receptors came from a human donor.

This chain connects TRBV4-2 to TRBJ2-7; a possible D gene is TRBD2 (6 bases). This CDR3 comprises 17 residues. Trimming took off 0 bases at V and 0 bases at J, with 15 bases between the two ends. Germline CDR1 LGHNA, CDR2 YNFKEQ. CDR3 protein: CASSQDAGDWRSYEQYF. CDR3 in DNA: TGTGCCAGCAGCCAAGATGCTGGGGACTGGCGCTCCTACGAGCAGTACTTC.

V is TRBV2 and J is TRBJ1-5; D uncertain. Germline CDR1 is SNHLY and CDR2 is FYNNEI. The CDR3 consists of 14 residues. Trimming removed 6 bases at V and 6 bases at J, with 15 bases between. The CDR3 sequence is CASSAGEGGQPQHF. CDR3 in DNA: TGTGCCAGCAGCGCCGGAGAGGGAGGTCAGCCCCAGCATTTT.

The CDR3 region is CASSPNGTGDNYSNQPQHF. CDR3 bases: TGTGCCAGCAGCCCTAATGGGACAGGGGATAATTATAGCAATCAGCCCCAGCATTTT. The chain couples TRBV9 to TRBJ1-5, with 10 bases fitting TRBD1. In germline, CDR1 is SGDLS, CDR2 YYNGEE. The CDR3 is 19 residues long. V lost 4 bases and J lost 0; bases outside the gene matches: 13.

The genes are TRBV7-9 and TRBJ2-7; no firm D call. The germline gives CDR1 SEHNR, CDR2 FQNEAQ (reference sequence). With 2 bases removed from V and 3 bases from J, the gap between germline ends came to 8 bases. The CDR3 is made up of 13 amino acids. CDR3 sequence reads: CASSLTEFYEQYF. CDR3 coding DNA: TGTGCCAGCAGCTTAACCGAATTCTACGAGCAGTACTTC.

A few counts support this clone. V and J are TRBV6-5 and TRBJ1-5; the D is unclear. Germline V gene data show CDR1 as MNHEY and CDR2 as SVGAGI. The CDR3 is made up of 13 amino acids. The ends were cut back, 5 bases at V and 0 bases at J, with 5 bases in the middle. CDR3 region: CASSLTSNQPQHF. Written as DNA, the CDR3 is TGTGCCAGCAGTCTTACTAGCAATCAGCCCCAGCATTTT.

The chain couples TRBV7-7 to TRBJ2-5; D may be TRBD1 or TRBD2 (7 bases each). The CDR3 runs to 16 residues. The germline V gene encodes CDR1 SSHAT and CDR2 FNYEAQ (reference sequence). V lost 0 bases to trimming and J lost 2 bases, with 13 bases between them. CDR3 DNA sequence: TGTGCCAGCAGCTTAGCTTCAGGGGGGGATCAAGAGACCCAGTACTTC. Its protein is CASSLASGGDQETQYF.

V usage is TRBV30 and J usage is TRBJ2-1; 11 positions match TRBD2. Germline V lookup: CDR1 GTSNPN, CDR2 SVGIG (reference sequence). The CDR3 loop spans 15 amino acids. The V gene end was trimmed by 3 bases and the J gene end by 8 bases; junction bases not matched to a gene: 9. The CDR3 DNA sequence: TGTGCCTGGAGACCCACTAGCGGGAGTATGTATGAGCAGTTCTTC. Protein product: CAWRPTSGSMYEQFF.

This chain connects TRBV7-2 to TRBJ1-5, with D tentatively TRBD1 (5 bases). The germline CDR1 and CDR2 sequences are SGHTA and FQGNSA. CDR3 length equals 19 residues. Trimming removed 4 bases from V and 0 bases from J, with 22 bases in between. CDR3 amino acids: CASSSPGGGTSYSNQPQHF. CDR3 bases: TGTGCCAGCAGCTCCCCCGGTGGGGGAACGTCTTATAGCAATCAGCCCCAGCATTTT.

J is TRBJ2-1 and V is TRBV5-4, with 8 positions matching TRBD2. The germline CDR1 and CDR2 sequences are SGHNT and YYREEE (reference sequence). The J segment lost 5 bases and the V segment lost 6 bases, leaving 10 bases of the junction unmatched. The CDR3 runs to 15 residues. CDR3 amino acids: CASTGTSRYDNEQFF. The DNA for the CDR3 is TGTGCCAGCACGGGGACTAGTCGATATGACAATGAGCAGTTCTTC.

Here the CDR3 DNA reads TGTGCCAGCAGTTCCCCCATATTTGCCGGGGCCGGGCTAGCGGGCTTCTCGAACACCGGGGAGCTGTTTTTT. This sequence encodes CASSSPIFAGAGLAGFSNTGELFF. The genes are TRBV27 and TRBJ2-2; TRBD2 matches at 8 bases. Trimming took 4 bases from V and 0 from J; bases not matched to a gene: 28. Germline V gene data show CDR1 as MNHEY and CDR2 as SMNVEV (reference sequence). The CDR3 is 24 amino acids.

This sequence joins TRBV7-2 and TRBJ2-2, with 8 bases that match TRBD2. CDR3 length equals 15 residues. Germline lookup yields CDR1 SGHTA and CDR2 FQGNSA. V dropped 3 bases and J dropped 1; count of bases not matched to a gene: 1. CDR3: CASSLAGGNTGELFF. CDR3 DNA sequence: TGTGCCAGCAGCTTGGCGGGAGGGAACACCGGGGAGCTGTTTTTT.

The chain carries TRBV1 and TRBJ2-3; the table names TRBD2, a call not compared with the DNA. TRBV1 is a listed pseudogene. The CDR3 sequence is 15 residues long. CDR3 DNA: TGCACCAGCAGCTTAGCGGGAGATGTGGCAGATACGCAGTATTTT. Its protein product is CTSSLAGDVADTQYF.

V and J are TRBV4-2 and TRBJ2-7; D gene ambiguous. The germline V gene encodes CDR1 LGHNA and CDR2 YNFKEQ. The CDR3 runs to 15 residues. V was trimmed by 0 bases and J by 3 bases, leaving 12 bases between them. CDR3 residues: CASSQDWRKDYEQYF. DNA for the CDR3: TGTGCCAGCAGCCAAGATTGGCGGAAAGACTACGAGCAGTACTTC.

V usage is TRBV7-2 and J usage is TRBJ1-5; D is undetermined. CDR3 length equals 14 residues. CDR1 and CDR2 (germline): SGHTA, FQGNSA. Trimming took off 1 base at V and 5 bases at J, with 9 bases between the two ends. The CDR3 protein is CASSLEIADQPQHF. The CDR3 nucleotides are TGTGCCAGCAGCTTAGAGATCGCGGATCAGCCCCAGCATTTT.

V usage is TRBV5-5 and J usage is TRBJ2-3; D gene unclear. The CDR3 has 16 amino acids. Trimming left V 5 bases short and J 0 bases short, with 16 bases between. Germline V gives CDR1 SGHKS, CDR2 YYEKEE (reference sequence). CDR3 nucleotides: TGTGCCAGCAGGGTCCAGGCACCCTCTAGCACAGATACGCAGTATTTT. Residues: CASRVQAPSSTDTQYF.

CDR3 nucleotides: TGTGCCAGTCGGGTTGTTGTCGGGGAGCTGTTTTTT. Encoded protein: CASRVVVGELFF. The chain links TRBV6-5 to TRBJ2-2; D uncertain. The CDR3 has 12 residues. Germline V gene sequence: CDR1 MNHEY, CDR2 SVGAGI. Trimming removed 9 bases at V and 7 bases at J, with 12 bases between.

J is TRBJ2-7 and V is TRBV30, with 8 positions matching TRBD2. Germline assignment: CDR1 GTSNPN and CDR2 SVGIG (reference sequence). This CDR3 region has 14 residues. The ends lost 1 base at V and 2 bases at J; junction bases unmatched: 4. CDR3 DNA sequence: TGTGCCTGGAGTGGGATGGGACTAGCCTACGAGCAGTACTTC. Its translation is CAWSGMGLAYEQYF.